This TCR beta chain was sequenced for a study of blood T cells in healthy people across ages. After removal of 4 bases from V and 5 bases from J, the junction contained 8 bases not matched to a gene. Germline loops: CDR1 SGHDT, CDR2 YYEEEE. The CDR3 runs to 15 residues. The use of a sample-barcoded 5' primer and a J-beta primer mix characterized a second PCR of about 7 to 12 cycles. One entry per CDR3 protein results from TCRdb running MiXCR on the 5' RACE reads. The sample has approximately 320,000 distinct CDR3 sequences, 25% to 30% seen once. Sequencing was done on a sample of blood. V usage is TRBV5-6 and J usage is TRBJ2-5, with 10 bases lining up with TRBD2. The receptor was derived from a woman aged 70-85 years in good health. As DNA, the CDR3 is TGTGCCAGCAGCGTAACCCTAGCGGGAGCGGAGACCCAGTACTTC. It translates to CASSVTLAGAETQYF.